A single sample gave rise to the 3 T cell receptor beta chains below, sequenced in a study of siplizumab effects on memory and regulatory T cells. Profiling relied on immunoSEQ multiplex PCR, and the TCRdb table lists in-frame clones only, not all of them. Here the sample spans approximately 82,000 clones, approximately 88% being singletons. Sequencing input: Tregs sorted from blood. The receptors were sampled from a human donor in good health.

This clone has a single count. The rearrangement links TRBV28 to TRBJ1-2, with no clear D. This CDR3 has 11 residues. V was trimmed by 5 bases and J by 6 bases, leaving 7 bases between them. CDR1 and CDR2 (germline): MDHEN, SYDVKM. The CDR3 protein is CASSPADGYTF. CDR3 bases: TGTGCCAGCAGTCCGGCAGATGGCTACACCTTC.

The chain recombines TRBV5-4 with TRBJ2-3, with 10 positions matching TRBD2. CDR3 size: 15 residues. V dropped 3 bases and J dropped 0; count of bases not matched to a gene: 1. Germline V gene data show CDR1 as SGHNT and CDR2 as YYREEE (reference sequence). The CDR3 nucleotides read TGTGCCAGCAGCTCTAGCGGGGGTAGCACAGATACGCAGTATTTT. Its translation: CASSSSGGSTDTQYF.

The CDR3 sequence is CSVVVQDSNQPQHF. The CDR3 coding sequence is TGCAGCGTTGTGGTACAGGATAGCAATCAGCCCCAGCATTTT. The chain has TRBV29-1 and TRBJ1-5; a weak D match, TRBD1 (5 bases). Deletions cut 4 bases from V and 0 bases from J, with 10 bases between. The CDR3 is 14 residues long. In germline, CDR1 is SQVTM, CDR2 ANQGSEA.